This TCR beta chain was retrieved from a study of sequential checkpoint blockade in melanoma. Generated by immunoSEQ multiplex PCR, the TCRdb table keeps only in-frame clones and is missing some. The data contain over 5,000 clones, 25% to 30% of them singletons. This CDR3 region has 14 residues. Germline values: CDR1 SGHRS, CDR2 YFSETQ. Trimming pared 4 bases from V and 7 bases from J, leaving 17 bases between. The sample's treatment: randomized to nivolumab then ipilimumab (arm A) or the reverse (arm B). The chain uses TRBV5-1 and TRBJ1-2; D might be TRBD1 (5 bases). The sequenced sample was tumor tissue (inferred from file names), obtained from a patient given nivolumab and ipilimumab in sequence. The source of this sequence is a human donor with melanoma. The CDR3 nucleotides read TGCGCCAGCAGCCCCCCGACGGGGGACGGTGGCTACACCTTC. Protein sequence: CASSPPTGDGGYTF.